The clone carrying this T cell receptor beta chain was found a few times. V was shortened by 0 bases and J by 2 bases, with 11 bases between the two germline ends. The CDR3 is 15 residues long. Germline V gene lookup returns CDR1 MNHEY and CDR2 SVGAGI. These data originate in a study of cytomegalovirus exposure and HLA in healthy donors. 60 Vbeta and 13 Jbeta primers were used in PCR. Some clones are missing from TCRdb's copy, which holds only in-frame ones; the method was immunoSEQ multiplex PCR. This sample has 100,000 to 120,000 clones, with around 73% found just once. V gene TRBV6-5 combines with J gene TRBJ2-7; possible D gene TRBD2, 6 bases. The TCR sequence derives from a man aged 25-45 years in good health and CMV-seronegative. What was sequenced was PBMCs. The CDR3 sequence is CASSYSEGHPYEQYF. CDR3 DNA sequence: TGTGCCAGCAGTTACTCGGAGGGCCACCCCTACGAGCAGTACTTC.